This T cell receptor (beta chain) is from a study of tumor-infiltrating lymphocytes in localized non-small cell lung cancer. The wider study: Resected tumor was paired with non-adjacent uninvolved lung from the same patient.

Clones were read by immunoSEQ multiplex PCR, and TCRdb kept only the in-frame ones, dropping some. The sample contains approximately 6,700 clones, roughly 81% of which appear only once. Trimming removed 5 bases from V and 2 bases from J, with 13 bases in between. This CDR3 is built from 14 residues. Germline CDR1 is SGHAT and CDR2 is FQNNGV. The chain carries TRBV11-2 and TRBJ2-7; D is unclear. The receptor was isolated from a human donor with non-small cell lung cancer. Sample: lung tumor tissue. CDR3 nucleotide sequence: TGTGCCAGCAGCCCCAGGACCGAGACCTACGAGCAGTACTTC. It specifies CASSPRTETYEQYF.